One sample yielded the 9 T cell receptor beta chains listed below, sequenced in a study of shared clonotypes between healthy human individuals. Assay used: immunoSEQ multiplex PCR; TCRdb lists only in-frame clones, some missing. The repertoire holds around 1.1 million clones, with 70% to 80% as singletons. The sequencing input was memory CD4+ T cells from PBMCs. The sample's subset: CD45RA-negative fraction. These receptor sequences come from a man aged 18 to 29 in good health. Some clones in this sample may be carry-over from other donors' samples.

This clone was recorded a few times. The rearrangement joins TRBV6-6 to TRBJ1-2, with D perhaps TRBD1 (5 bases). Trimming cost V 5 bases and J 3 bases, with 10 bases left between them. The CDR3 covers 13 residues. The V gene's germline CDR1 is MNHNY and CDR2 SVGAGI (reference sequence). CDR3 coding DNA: TGTGCCAGCAGTATACAGGTCGACTATGGCTACACCTTC. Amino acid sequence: CASSIQVDYGYTF.

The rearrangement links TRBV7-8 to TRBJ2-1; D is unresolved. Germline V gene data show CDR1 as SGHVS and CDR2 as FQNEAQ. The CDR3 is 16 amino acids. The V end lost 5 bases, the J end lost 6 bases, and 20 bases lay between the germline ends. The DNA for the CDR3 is TGTGCCAGCAGCCCGGTTTTGTCGACGGGCCTCAATGAGCAGTTCTTC. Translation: CASSPVLSTGLNEQFF.

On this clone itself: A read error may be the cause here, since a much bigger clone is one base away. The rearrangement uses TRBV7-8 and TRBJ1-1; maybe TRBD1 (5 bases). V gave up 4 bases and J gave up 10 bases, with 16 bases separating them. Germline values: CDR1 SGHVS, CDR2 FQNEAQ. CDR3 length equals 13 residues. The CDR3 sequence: CASSYDRIGAAFF. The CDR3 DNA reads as TGTGCCAGCAGCTATGACCGCATAGGGGCAGCTTTCTTT.

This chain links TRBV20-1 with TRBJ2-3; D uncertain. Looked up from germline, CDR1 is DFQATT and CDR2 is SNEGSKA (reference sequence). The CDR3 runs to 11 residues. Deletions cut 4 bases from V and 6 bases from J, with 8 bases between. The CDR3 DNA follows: TGCAGTGCTATTGTTAGCGATACGCAGTATTTT. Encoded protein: CSAIVSDTQYF.

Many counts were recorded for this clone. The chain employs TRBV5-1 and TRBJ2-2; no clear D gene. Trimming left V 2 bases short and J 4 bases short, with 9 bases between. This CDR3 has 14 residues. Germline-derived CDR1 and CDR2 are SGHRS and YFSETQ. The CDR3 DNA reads TGCGCCAGCAGCTTAGGGTCATCCACCGGGGAGCTGTTTTTT. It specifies CASSLGSSTGELFF.

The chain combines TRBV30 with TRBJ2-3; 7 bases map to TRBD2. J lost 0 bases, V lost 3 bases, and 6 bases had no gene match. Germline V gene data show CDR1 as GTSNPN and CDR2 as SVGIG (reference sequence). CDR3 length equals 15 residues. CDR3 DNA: TGTGCCTGGAGCGGAAAGCGGGGTAGCACAGATACGCAGTATTTT. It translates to CAWSGKRGSTDTQYF. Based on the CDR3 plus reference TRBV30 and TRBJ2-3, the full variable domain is SQTIHQWPATLVQPVGSPLSLECTVEGTSNPNLYWYRQAAGRGLQLLFYSVGIGQISSEVPQNLSASRPQDRQFILSSKKLLLSDSGFYLCAWSGKRGSTDTQYFGPGTRLTVL.

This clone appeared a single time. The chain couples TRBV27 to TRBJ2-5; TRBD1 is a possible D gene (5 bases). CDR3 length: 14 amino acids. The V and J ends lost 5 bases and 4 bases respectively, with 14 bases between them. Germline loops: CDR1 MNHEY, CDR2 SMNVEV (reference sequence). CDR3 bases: TGTGCCAGCAGTCCGTCGCAGGGCAGAGAGACCCAGTACTTC. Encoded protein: CASSPSQGRETQYF.

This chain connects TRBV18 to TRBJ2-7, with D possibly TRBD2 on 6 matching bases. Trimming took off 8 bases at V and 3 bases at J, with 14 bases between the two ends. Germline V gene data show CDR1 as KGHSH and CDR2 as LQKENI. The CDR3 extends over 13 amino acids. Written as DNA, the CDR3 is TGTGCCAGCCGGGCGGGACCAAACTACGAGCAGTACTTC. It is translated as CASRAGPNYEQYF. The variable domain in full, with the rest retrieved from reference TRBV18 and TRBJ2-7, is NAGVMQNPRHLVRRRGQEARLRCSPMKGHSHVYWYRQLPEEGLKFMVYLQKENIIDESGMPKERFSAEFPKEGPSILRIQQVVRGDSAAYFCASRAGPNYEQYFGPGTRLTVT.

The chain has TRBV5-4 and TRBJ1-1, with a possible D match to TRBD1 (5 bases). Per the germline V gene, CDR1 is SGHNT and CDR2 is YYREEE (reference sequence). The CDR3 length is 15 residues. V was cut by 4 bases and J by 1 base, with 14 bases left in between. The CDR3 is CASSGGFRRNTEAFF. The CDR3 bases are TGTGCCAGCAGCGGGGGGTTTAGGAGGAACACTGAAGCTTTCTTT.